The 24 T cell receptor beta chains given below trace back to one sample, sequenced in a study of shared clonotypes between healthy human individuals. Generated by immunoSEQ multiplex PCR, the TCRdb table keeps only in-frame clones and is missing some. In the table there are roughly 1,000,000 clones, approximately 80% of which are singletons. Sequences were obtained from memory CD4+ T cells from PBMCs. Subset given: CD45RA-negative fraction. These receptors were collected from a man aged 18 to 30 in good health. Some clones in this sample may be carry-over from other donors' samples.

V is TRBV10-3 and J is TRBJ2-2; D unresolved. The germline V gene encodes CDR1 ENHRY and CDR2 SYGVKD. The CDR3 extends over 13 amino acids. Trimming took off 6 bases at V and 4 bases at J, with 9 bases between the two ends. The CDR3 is CAISPASTGELFF. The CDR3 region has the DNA TGTGCCATCAGCCCCGCGTCCACCGGGGAGCTGTTTTTT.

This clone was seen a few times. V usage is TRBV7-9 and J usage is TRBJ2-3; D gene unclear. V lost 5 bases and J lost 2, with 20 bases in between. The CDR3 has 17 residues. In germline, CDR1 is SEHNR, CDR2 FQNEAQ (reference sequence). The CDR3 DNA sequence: TGTGCCAGCAGCCGTATGATCGGGTCCTACTACACAGATACGCAGTATTTT. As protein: CASSRMIGSYYTDTQYF.

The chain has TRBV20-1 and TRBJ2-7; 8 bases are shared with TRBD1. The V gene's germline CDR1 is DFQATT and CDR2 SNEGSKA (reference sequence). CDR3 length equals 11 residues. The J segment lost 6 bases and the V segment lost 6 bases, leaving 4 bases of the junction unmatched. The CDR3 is CSARQGLEQYF. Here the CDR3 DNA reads TGCAGTGCGAGACAGGGGCTCGAGCAGTACTTC.

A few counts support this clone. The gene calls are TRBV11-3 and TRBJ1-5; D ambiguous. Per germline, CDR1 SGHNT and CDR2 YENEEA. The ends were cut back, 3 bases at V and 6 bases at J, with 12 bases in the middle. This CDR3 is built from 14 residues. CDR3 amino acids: CASSFTEKGQPQHF. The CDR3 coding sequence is TGTGCCAGCAGCTTCACAGAGAAGGGTCAGCCCCAGCATTTT. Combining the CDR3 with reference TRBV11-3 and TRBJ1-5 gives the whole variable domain EAGVVQSPRYKIIEKKQPVAFWCNPISGHNTLYWYLQNLGQGPELLIRYENEEAVDDSQLPKDRFSAERLKGVDSTLKIQPAELGDSAVYLCASSFTEKGQPQHFGDGTRLSIL.

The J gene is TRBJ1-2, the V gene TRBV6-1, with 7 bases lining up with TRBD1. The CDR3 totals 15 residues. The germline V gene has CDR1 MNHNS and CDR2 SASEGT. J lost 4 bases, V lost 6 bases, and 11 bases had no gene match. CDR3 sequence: CASRPQTGMPYGYTF. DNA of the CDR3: TGTGCCAGCAGACCCCAGACAGGGATGCCCTATGGCTACACCTTC.

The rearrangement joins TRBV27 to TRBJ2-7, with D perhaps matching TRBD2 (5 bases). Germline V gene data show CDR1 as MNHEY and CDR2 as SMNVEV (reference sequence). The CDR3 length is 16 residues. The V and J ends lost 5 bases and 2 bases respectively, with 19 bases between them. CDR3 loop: CASSALITSGPYEQYF. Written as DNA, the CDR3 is TGTGCCAGCAGTGCCCTGATCACCAGCGGTCCCTACGAGCAGTACTTC.

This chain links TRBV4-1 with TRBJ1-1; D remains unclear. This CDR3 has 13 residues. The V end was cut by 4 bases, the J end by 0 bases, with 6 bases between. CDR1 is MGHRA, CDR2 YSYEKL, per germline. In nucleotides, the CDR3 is TGCGCCAGCAGCCGTCAAATGAACACTGAAGCTTTCTTT. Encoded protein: CASSRQMNTEAFF.

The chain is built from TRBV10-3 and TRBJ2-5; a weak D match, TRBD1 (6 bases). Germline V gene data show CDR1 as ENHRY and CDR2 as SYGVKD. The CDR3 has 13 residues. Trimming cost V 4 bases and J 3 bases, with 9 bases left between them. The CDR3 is CAISVNREETQYF. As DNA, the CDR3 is TGTGCCATCAGTGTTAACAGGGAAGAGACCCAGTACTTC.

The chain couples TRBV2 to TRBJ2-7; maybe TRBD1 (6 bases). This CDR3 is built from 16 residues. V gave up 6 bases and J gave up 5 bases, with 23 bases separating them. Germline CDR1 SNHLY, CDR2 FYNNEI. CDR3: CASSVINRVGVNEQYF. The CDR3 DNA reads TGTGCCAGCAGCGTAATTAACAGGGTTGGGGTAAACGAGCAGTACTTC.

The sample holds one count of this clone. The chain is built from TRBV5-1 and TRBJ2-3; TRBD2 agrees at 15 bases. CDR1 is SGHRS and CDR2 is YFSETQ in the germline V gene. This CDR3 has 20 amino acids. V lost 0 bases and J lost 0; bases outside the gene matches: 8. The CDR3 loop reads CASSLAGGLAGGPSTDTQYF. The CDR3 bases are TGCGCCAGCAGCTTGGCCGGAGGACTAGCGGGAGGGCCCAGCACAGATACGCAGTATTTT. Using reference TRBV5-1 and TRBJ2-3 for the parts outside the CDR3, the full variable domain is KAGVTQTPRYLIKTRGQQVTLSCSPISGHRSVSWYQQTPGQGLQFLFEYFSETQRNKGNFPGRFSGRQFSNSRSEMNVSTLELGDSALYLCASSLAGGLAGGPSTDTQYFGPGTRLTVL.

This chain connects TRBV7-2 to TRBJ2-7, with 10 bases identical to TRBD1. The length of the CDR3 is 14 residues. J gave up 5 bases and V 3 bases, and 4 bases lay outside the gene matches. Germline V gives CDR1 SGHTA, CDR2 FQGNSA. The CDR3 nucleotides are TGTGCCAGCAGCTTTGGGACAGGGGAGCACGAGCAGTACTTC. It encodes CASSFGTGEHEQYF.

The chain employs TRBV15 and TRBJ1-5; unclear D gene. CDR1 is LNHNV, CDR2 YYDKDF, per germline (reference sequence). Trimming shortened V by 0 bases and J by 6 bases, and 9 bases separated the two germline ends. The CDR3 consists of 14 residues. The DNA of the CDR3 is TGTGCCACCAGCAGAGATTTGAGAAGTCAGCCCCAGCATTTT. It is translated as CATSRDLRSQPQHF.

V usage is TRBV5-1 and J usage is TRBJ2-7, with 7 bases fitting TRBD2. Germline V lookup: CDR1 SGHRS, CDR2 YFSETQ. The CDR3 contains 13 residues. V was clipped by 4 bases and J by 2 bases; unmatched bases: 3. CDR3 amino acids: CASSPGGPYEQYF. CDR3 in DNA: TGCGCCAGCAGCCCGGGGGGACCCTACGAGCAGTACTTC.

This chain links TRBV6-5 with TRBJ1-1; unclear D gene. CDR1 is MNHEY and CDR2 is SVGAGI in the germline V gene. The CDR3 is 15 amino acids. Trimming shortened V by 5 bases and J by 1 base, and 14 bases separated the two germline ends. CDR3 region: CASSSRAQRNTEAFF. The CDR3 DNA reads TGTGCCAGCAGTAGCCGGGCACAACGGAACACTGAAGCTTTCTTT.

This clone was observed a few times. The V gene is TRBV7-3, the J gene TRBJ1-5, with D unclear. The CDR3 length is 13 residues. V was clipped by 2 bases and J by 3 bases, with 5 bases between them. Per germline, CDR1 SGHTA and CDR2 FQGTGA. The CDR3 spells CASSLGPNQPQHF. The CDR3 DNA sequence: TGTGCCAGCAGCTTAGGCCCCAATCAGCCCCAGCATTTT.

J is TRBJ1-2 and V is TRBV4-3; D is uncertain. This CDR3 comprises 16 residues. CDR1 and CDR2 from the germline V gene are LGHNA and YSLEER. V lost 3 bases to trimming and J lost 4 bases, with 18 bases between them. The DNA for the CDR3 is TGCGCCAGCAGCCAGGGGATTGGGGAGTGGGGCTATGGCTACACCTTC. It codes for CASSQGIGEWGYGYTF.

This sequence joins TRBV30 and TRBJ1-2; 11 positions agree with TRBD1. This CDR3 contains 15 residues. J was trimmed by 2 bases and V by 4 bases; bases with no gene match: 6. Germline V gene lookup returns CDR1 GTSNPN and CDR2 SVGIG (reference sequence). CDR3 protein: CAWNSGTGGNYGYTF. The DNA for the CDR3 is TGTGCCTGGAATTCCGGGACAGGGGGAAACTATGGCTACACCTTC.

The CDR3 loop is CASSRPAGRADTQYF. The CDR3 nucleotides are TGTGCCAGCAGCCGGCCAGCCGGGAGGGCAGATACGCAGTATTTT. The chain recombines TRBV25-1 with TRBJ2-3, with TRBD2 matching over 8 bases. The CDR3 consists of 15 residues. With 6 bases clipped from V and 4 bases from J, the junction kept 9 bases outside the gene matches. Germline-derived CDR1 and CDR2 are MGHDK and SYGVNS.

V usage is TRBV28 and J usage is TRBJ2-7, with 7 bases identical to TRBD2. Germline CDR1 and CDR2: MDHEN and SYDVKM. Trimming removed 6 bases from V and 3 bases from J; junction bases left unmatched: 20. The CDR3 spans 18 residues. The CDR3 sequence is CASSSTYQRRENLYEQYF. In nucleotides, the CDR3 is TGTGCCAGCAGCTCGACATATCAGCGGCGGGAGAACCTCTACGAGCAGTACTTC.

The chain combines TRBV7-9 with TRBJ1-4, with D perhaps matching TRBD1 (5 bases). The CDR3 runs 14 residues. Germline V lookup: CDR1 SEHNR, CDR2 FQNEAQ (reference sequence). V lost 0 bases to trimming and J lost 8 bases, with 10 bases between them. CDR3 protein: CASSLAGTGEKLFF. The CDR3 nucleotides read TGTGCCAGCAGCTTAGCAGGGACTGGAGAAAAACTGTTTTTT. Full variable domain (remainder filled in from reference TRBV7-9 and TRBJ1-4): DTGVSQNPRHKITKRGQNVTFRCDPISEHNRLYWYRQTLGQGPEFLTYFQNEAQLEKSRLLSDRFSAERPKGSFSTLEIQRTEQGDSAMYLCASSLAGTGEKLFFGSGTQLSVL.

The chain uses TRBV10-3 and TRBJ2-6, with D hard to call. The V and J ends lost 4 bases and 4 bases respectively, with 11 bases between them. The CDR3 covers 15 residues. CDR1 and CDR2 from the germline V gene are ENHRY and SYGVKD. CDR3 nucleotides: TGTGCCATCAGTGCCCAGGTCGAGGGGGCCAACGTCCTGACTTTC. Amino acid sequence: CAISAQVEGANVLTF.

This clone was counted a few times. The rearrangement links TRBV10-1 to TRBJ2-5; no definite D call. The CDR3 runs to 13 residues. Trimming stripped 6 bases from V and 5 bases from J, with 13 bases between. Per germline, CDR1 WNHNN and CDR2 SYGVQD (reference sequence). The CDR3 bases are TGCGCCAGCAGCCCCCGTCCTGGGGAGACCCAGTACTTC. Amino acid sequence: CASSPRPGETQYF.

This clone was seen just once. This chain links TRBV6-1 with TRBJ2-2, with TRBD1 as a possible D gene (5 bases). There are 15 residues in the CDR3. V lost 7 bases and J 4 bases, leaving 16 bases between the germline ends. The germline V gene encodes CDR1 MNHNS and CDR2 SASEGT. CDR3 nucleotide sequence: TGTGCCAGCACCCAAGGGGTTCCGATCACCGGGGAGCTGTTTTTT. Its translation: CASTQGVPITGELFF.

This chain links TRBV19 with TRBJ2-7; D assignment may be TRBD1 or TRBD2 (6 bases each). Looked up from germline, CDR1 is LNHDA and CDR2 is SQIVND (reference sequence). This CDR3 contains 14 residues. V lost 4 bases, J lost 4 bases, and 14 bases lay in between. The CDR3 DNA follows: TGTGCCAGTAGTACGGGCGGAGGGGGATACGAGCAGTACTTC. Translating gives CASSTGGGGYEQYF.